Reported below is one T cell receptor (beta chain). The entry originates in a study of blood T cell repertoires in COVID-19. Seattle cases were enrolled at active infection and followed longitudinally. Authors' analysis steps: Amplification of reference gene primers provided the estimated nucleated cell counts. The repertoire was sequenced with immunoSEQ multiplex PCR; TCRdb's copy has only in-frame clones and lacks some. V, J and clone size derive from that table, while D and trimming were established from the DNA sequence. The sample includes some 240,000 clones, about 90% of them seen just once. Germline V lookup: CDR1 SQVTM, CDR2 ANQGSEA. Trimming cost V 1 base and J 4 bases; bases outside gene matches: 7. The CDR3 runs to 16 residues.

The clonotype comes from a woman aged 60-75 years with COVID-19, enrolled during active disease. V gene TRBV29-1 combines with J gene TRBJ2-1; 10 nucleotides line up with TRBD2. Material: peripheral blood. CDR3 DNA sequence: TGCAGCGTTGAAGTTCCCCTAGCGGGGGATTACAATGAGCAGTTCTTC. Translating gives CSVEVPLAGDYNEQFF.